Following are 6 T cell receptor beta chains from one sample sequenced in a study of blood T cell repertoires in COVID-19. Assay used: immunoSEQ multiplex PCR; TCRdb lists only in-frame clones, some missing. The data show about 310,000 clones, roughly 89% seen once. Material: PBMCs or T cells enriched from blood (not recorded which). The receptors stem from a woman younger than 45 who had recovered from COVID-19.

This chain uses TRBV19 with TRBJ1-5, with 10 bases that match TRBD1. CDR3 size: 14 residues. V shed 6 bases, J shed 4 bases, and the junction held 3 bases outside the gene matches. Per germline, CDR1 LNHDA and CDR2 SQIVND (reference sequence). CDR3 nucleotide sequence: TGTGCCAGTAGCGGGACAGGGGCAAATCAGCCCCAGCATTTT. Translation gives CASSGTGANQPQHF. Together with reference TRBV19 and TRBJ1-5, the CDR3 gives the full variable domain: DGGITQSPKYLFRKEGQNVTLSCEQNLNHDAMYWYRQDPGQGLRLIYYSQIVNDFQKGDIAEGYSVSREKKESFPLTVTSAQKNPTAFYLCASSGTGANQPQHFGDGTRLSIL.

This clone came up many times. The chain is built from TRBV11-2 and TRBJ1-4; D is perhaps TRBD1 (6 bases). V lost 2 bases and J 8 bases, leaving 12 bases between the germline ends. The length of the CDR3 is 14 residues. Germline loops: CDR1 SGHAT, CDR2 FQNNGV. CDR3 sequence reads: CASSLLGQTEKLFF. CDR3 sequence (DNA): TGTGCCAGCAGCTTATTAGGACAGACGGAAAAACTGTTTTTT.

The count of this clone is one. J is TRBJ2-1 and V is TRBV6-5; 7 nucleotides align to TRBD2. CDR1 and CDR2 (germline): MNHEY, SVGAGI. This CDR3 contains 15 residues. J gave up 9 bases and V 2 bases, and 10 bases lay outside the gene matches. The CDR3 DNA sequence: TGTGCCAGCAGTTACGGGCTAGCGGAGTCGAGTGAGCAGTTCTTC. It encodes CASSYGLAESSEQFF.

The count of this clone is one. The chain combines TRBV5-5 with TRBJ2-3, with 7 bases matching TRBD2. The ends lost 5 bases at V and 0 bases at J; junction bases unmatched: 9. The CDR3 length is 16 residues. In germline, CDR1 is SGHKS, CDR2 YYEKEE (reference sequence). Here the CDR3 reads CASSNTRDYSTDTQYF. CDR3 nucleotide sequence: TGTGCCAGCAGTAACACCCGGGACTACAGCACAGATACGCAGTATTTT. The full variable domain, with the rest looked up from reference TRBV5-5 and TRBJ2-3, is DAGVTQSPTHLIKTRGQQVTLRCSPISGHKSVSWYQQVLGQGPQFIFQYYEKEERGRGNFPDRFSARQFPNYSSELNVNALLLGDSALYLCASSNTRDYSTDTQYFGPGTRLTVL.

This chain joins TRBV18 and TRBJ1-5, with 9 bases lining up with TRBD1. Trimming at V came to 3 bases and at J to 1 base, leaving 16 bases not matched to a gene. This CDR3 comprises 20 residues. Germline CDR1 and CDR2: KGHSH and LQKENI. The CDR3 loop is CASSPFPVGTGSLSNQPQHF. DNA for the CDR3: TGTGCCAGCTCACCTTTCCCCGTGGGGACAGGGAGCTTAAGCAATCAGCCCCAGCATTTT.

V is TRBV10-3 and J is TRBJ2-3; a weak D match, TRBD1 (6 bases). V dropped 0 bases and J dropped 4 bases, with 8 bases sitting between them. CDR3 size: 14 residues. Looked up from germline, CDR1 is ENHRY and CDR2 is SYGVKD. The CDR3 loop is CAISESKGADTQYF. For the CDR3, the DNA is TGTGCCATCAGTGAGTCGAAGGGGGCAGATACGCAGTATTTT.